The TCR beta chain described here comes from a study of neurological immune-mediated disorders. Time point noted: longitudinal time-point 1 (baseline). The table lists this clonotype with many counts. TCRdb re-called the 5' RACE reads with MiXCR, one entry per CDR3 protein. Here the sample spans about 57,000 distinct CDR3 sequences, roughly 10% being singletons. The V segment lost 2 bases and the J segment 5 bases; nucleotides outside the gene matches: 0. Germline-derived CDR1 and CDR2 are DFQATT and SNEGSKA (reference sequence). The CDR3 contains 13 residues. This chain joins TRBV20-1 and TRBJ2-2; 9 bases fit TRBD2. The sequenced sample consisted of PBMCs. This clonotype originated in a male donor with HTLV-1-associated myelopathy (HAM/TSP). The CDR3: CSARLAGTGELFF. CDR3 DNA sequence: TGCAGTGCTAGACTAGCGGGGACCGGGGAGCTGTTTTTT.